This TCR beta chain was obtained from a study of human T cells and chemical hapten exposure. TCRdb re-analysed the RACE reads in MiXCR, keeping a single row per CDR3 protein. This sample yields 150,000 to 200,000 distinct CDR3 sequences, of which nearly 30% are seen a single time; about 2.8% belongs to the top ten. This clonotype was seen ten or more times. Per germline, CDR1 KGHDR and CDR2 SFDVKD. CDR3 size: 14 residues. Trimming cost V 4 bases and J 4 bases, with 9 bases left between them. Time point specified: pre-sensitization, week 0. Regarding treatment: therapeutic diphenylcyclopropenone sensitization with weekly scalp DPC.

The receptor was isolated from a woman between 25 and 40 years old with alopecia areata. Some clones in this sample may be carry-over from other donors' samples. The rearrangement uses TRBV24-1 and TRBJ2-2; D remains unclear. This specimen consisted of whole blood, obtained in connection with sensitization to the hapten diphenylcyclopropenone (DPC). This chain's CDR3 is CATSDYPGTGELFF. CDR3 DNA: TGTGCCACCAGTGACTACCCGGGCACCGGGGAGCTGTTTTTT.